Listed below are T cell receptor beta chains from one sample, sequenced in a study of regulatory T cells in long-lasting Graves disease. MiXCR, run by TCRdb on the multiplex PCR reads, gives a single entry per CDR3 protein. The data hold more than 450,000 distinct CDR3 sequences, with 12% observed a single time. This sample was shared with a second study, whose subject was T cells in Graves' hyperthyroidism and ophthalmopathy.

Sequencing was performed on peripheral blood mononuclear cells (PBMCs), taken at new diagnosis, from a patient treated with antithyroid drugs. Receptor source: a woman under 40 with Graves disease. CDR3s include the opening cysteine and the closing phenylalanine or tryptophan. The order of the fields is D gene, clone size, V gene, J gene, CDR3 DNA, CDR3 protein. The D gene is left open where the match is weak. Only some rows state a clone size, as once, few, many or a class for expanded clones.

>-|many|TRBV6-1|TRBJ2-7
TGTGCCAGCAGAAGCCAGGGACCCTACGAGCAGTACTTC
CASRSQGPYEQYF
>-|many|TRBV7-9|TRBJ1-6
TGTGCCAGCAGCTCCTACGGACAGTATAATTCACCCCTCCACTTT
CASSSYGQYNSPLHF
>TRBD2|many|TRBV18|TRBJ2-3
TGTGCCAGCTCACCTAACGGCGGGAGCGAACAGTATTTT
CASSPNGGSEQYF
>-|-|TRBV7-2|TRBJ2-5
TGTGCCAGCAGCTCCGAAATCGGGACCCAGTACTTC
CASSSEIGTQYF
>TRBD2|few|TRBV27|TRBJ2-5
TGTGCCAGCAGTTTCTGGCCACTAGCGGGGGATCAGACCCAGTACTTC
CASSFWPLAGDQTQYF
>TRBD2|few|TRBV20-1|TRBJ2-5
TGCAGTGCTAGAGTCTCCGCGGGGGGGGAGACCCAGTACTTC
CSARVSAGGETQYF
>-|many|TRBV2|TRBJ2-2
TGTGCCAGCAGTGAAGCGCTAGGAGGGTCCGGGGAGCTGTTTTTT
CASSEALGGSGELFF
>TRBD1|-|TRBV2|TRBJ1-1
TGTGCCGGAAAGACAGGGACAAACACTGAAGCCTTCTTT
CAGKTGTNTEAFF
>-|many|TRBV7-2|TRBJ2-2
TGTGCCAGCAGCTTAGGGCTTCCGATCATGGAGCTGTTTTTT
CASSLGLPIMELFF
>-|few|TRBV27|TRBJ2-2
TGTGCCAGCAGTTTATCGGCAGTTTTCGGGGAGCTGTTTTTT
CASSLSAVFGELFF
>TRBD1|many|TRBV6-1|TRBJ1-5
TGTGCCAGCACCTTAGACAGGGCTGGGCAGCCCCAGCATTTT
CASTLDRAGQPQHF
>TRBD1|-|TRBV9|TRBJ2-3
TGTGCCAGCAGCGAAATGACAGGGGGCGCGGATACGCAGTATTTT
CASSEMTGGADTQYF
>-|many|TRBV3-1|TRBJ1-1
TGTGCCAGCAGCCTTCAGGGGTATGAAGCTTTCTTT
CASSLQGYEAFF
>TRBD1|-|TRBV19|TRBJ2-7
TGTGCCAGTAGTATCGGTCACAGGGGGTCCTACGAGCAGTACTTC
CASSIGHRGSYEQYF
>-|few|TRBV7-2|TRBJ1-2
TGTGCCAGCAGCTCCTATACAGGGTATGGCTACACCTTC
CASSSYTGYGYTF
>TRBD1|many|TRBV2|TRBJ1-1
TGTGCCAGCCCGCGGACAGGGGGCGGTTTGACTGAAGCTTTCTTT
CASPRTGGGLTEAFF
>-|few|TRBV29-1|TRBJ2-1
TGCAGCGTTGATGGGTTAGGAGGGCTTAGCTCCTACAATGAGCAGTTCTTC
CSVDGLGGLSSYNEQFF
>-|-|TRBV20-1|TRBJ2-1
TGCAGTGCTCGAGACAGGTTGGTCTACAATGAGCAGTTCTTC
CSARDRLVYNEQFF
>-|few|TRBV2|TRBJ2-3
TGTGCCAGCAGTGACCGGGTAGATACGCAGTATTTT
CASSDRVDTQYF
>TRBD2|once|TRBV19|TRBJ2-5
TGTGCCGTAGCGGGAGAGCCGTTTGGGGAGACCCAGTACTTC
CAVAGEPFGETQYF
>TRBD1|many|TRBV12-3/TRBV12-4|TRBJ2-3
TGTGCCAGCAGTCCACCTCGACAGGGTTGGACAGATACGCAGTATTTT
CASSPPRQGWTDTQYF
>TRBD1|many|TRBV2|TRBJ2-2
TGTGCCAGCGCACGACAGGGGCGCCCGAACACCGGGGAGCTGTTTTTT
CASARQGRPNTGELFF
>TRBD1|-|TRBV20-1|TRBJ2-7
TGCAGTGCTCCACAGGGGTCGTTGTACGAGCAGTACTTC
CSAPQGSLYEQYF
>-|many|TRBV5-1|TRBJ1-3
TGCGCCAGCAGCTCGAGCTCTGGAAACACCATATATTTT
CASSSSSGNTIYF
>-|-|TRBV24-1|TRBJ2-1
TGTGCCACCAGTGATTTGGGGGGGGGCAGTGGCAATGAGCAGTTCTTC
CATSDLGGGSGNEQFF
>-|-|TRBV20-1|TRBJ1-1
TGCAGTGCTAGCAATACGGGGAACACTGAAGCTTTCTTT
CSASNTGNTEAFF
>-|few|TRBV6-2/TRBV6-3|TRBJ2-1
TGTGCCAGCAGAATAGACAGGAGCTCCTACAATGAGCAGTTCTTC
CASRIDRSSYNEQFF
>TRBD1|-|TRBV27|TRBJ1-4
TGTGCCAGCAGTTCCCTACAGGGGGCTTGGTCTAATGAAAAACTGTTTTTT
CASSSLQGAWSNEKLFF
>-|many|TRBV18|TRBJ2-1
TGTGCCAGCTCACCAGGGGCGGGCAACTCCTACAATGAGCAGTTCTTC
CASSPGAGNSYNEQFF
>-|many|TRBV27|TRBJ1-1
TGTGCCAGCAGTATTTACAGGGACACTGAAGCTTTCTTT
CASSIYRDTEAFF
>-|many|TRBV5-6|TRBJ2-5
TGTGCCAGCAGTCTCTCCGGGACCCAGTACTTC
CASSLSGTQYF
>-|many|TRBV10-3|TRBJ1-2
TGTGCCTCACGATGGGTTAGAAGCGTACCTAACTATGGCTACACCTTC
CASRWVRSVPNYGYTF
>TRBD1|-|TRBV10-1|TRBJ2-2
TGCGCCAGCAGTGGTGGGACAGGGGGCGGCGGGGAGCTGTTTTTT
CASSGGTGGGGELFF
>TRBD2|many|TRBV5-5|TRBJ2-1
TGTGCCAGCAGCTCTCGGACTAGCGGGAGCTCCTACAATGAGCAGTTCTTC
CASSSRTSGSSYNEQFF
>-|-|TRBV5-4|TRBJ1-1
TGTGCCAGCAGCTTGGCTCAATCTAGTATTGCGGAGGGAGCTTTCTTT
CASSLAQSSIAEGAFF
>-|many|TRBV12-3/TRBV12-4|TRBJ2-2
TGTGCCAGCACTGAAGTTGGAAGGGGCCTTCGATTCAACACCGGGGAGCTGTTTTTT
CASTEVGRGLRFNTGELFF
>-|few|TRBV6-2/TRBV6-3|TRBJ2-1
TGTGCCAGCAGTTACGCCCTTACAGGGGAGCAGTTCTTC
CASSYALTGEQFF
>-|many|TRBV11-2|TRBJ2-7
TGTGCCAGCAGCCCAGGGACCTACGAGCAGTACTTC
CASSPGTYEQYF
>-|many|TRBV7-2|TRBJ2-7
TGTGCCAGCAGTCTCACGGGGTACGAGCAGTACTTC
CASSLTGYEQYF
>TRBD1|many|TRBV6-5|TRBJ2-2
TGTGCCAGCAGTTCCCGACAGGGGGAGGCCTCCCCCGGGGAGCTGTTTTTT
CASSSRQGEASPGELFF
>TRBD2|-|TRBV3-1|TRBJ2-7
TGTGCCAGCAGCCAGGGACTAGCGGGAGGGCTTTACGAGCAGTACTTC
CASSQGLAGGLYEQYF
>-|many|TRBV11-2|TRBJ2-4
TGTGCCAGCAGCTTAGATCGTAGCACACTAGCCAAAAACATTCAGTACTTC
CASSLDRSTLAKNIQYF
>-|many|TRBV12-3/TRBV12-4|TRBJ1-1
TGTGCCAGCAGTTTTTTTGGGGGTGAAGCTTTCTTT
CASSFFGGEAFF
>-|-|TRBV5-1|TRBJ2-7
TGCGCCAGCAGCTTATACAGGACCTCAAGCGAGCAGTACTTC
CASSLYRTSSEQYF
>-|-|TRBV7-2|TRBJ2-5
TGTGCCAGCACCCCGGGCTTCGAGACCCAGTACTTC
CASTPGFETQYF
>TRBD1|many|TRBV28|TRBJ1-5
TGTGCCAGCAGTTCCGGGACAGGCCTGCCGTGGGCCCGGGTGAGAAGCAATCAGCCCCAGCATTTT
CASSSGTGLPWARVRSNQPQHF
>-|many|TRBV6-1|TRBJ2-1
TGTGCCAGCAGCCTATGGCCCAGTTACAATGAGCAGTTCTTC
CASSLWPSYNEQFF
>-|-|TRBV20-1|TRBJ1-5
TGCAGTGCTAGAGATCGACGGGATAGCAATCAGCCCCAGCATTTT
CSARDRRDSNQPQHF
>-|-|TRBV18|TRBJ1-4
TGTGCCAGCTCACCGCGGGGGGCGAAAGCAGCAACTAATGAAAAACTGTTTTTT
CASSPRGAKAATNEKLFF
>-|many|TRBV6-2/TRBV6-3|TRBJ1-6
TGTGCCAGCTCAACCGGGATCGGGGCCACTTCACCCCTCCACTTT
CASSTGIGATSPLHF
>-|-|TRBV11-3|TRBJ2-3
TGTGCCAGCAGCTCAAGGCCAACCACAGATACGCAGTATTTT
CASSSRPTTDTQYF
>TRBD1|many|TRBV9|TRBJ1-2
TGTGCCAGCAGCGTAGGGGGACAGGGGCTTCGGTATGGCTACACCTTC
CASSVGGQGLRYGYTF
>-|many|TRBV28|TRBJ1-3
TGTGCCAGCAGTTTCGCACCGACAGGTTCGGGCGCCACCATATATTTT
CASSFAPTGSGATIYF
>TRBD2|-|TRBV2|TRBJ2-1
TGTGCCAGCAGCACCACGGGAGGTCTCTACAATGAGCAGTTCTTC
CASSTTGGLYNEQFF
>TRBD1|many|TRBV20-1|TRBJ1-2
TGCAGTGCGCAACAGGGGGTAGGCTATGGCTACACCTTC
CSAQQGVGYGYTF
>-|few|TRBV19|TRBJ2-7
TGTGCCAGTAGTAGGTCCAGGGGAACCTCCTACGAGCAGTACTTC
CASSRSRGTSYEQYF